The 31 T cell receptor beta chains listed next were all sequenced from one sample in a study of monozygotic twins with inflammatory bowel disease. TCRdb re-called the 5' RACE reads, yielding one record per CDR3 amino acid sequence without DNA. This listing includes 400,000 to 500,000 distinct CDR3 sequences. Sequencing was carried out using blood. Receptor source: a human donor with ulcerative colitis or Crohn's disease, or a healthy co-twin of an affected twin (not recorded which).

V and J are TRBV6-2 or TRBV6-3 and TRBJ1-1; TCRdb's D call, TRBD1, is unchecked because there is no DNA. The CDR3 contains 15 residues. Per germline, CDR1 MNHEY and CDR2 SVGEGT. CDR3 loop: CASSPHRGLNTEAFF.

The chain has TRBV3-1 and TRBJ2-1. The CDR3 totals 12 residues. Germline assignment: CDR1 LGHDT and CDR2 YNNKEL (reference sequence). The CDR3 loop is CASSHWGNEQFF.

V usage is TRBV7-2 and J usage is TRBJ2-1; TCRdb's D gene call, TRBD1, goes unchecked for lack of DNA. The CDR3 totals 16 residues. The germline CDR1 and CDR2 sequences are SGHTA and FQGNSA. The CDR3 loop reads CASSLAWDRRYNEQFF.

The rearrangement uses TRBV12-3 or TRBV12-4 and TRBJ1-1; TCRdb proposes TRBD1, but this gene call is untestable without DNA. This CDR3 has 13 amino acids. This chain's CDR3 is CASSSLGMGRAFF.

V and J are TRBV20-1 and TRBJ1-5; TCRdb reports TRBD1, a call that lacks DNA to check it against. The germline CDR1 and CDR2 sequences are DFQATT and SNEGSKA (reference sequence). This CDR3 comprises 15 residues. The CDR3 here is CSARYTRTGEQPQHF.

This rearrangement joins TRBV18 to TRBJ1-1. CDR1 and CDR2 from the germline V gene are KGHSH and LQKENI. This CDR3 contains 15 residues. CDR3 loop: CASSPQGSMNTEAFF.

The J gene is TRBJ1-5, the V gene TRBV5-1; without DNA, the TCRdb call of TRBD1 cannot be checked. The germline gives CDR1 SGHRS, CDR2 YFSETQ. The CDR3 covers 16 residues. The CDR3 protein is CASSLGLVQGNQPQHF. The full variable domain, in which reference TRBV5-1 and TRBJ1-5 provide the parts outside the CDR3, is KAGVTQTPRYLIKTRGQQVTLSCSPISGHRSVSWYQQTPGQGLQFLFEYFSETQRNKGNFPGRFSGRQFSNSRSEMNVSTLELGDSALYLCASSLGLVQGNQPQHFGDGTRLSIL.

J is TRBJ2-1 and V is TRBV4-2; TCRdb's D call of TRBD2 is untestable without DNA. This CDR3 comprises 13 residues. Germline loops: CDR1 LGHNA, CDR2 YNFKEQ. The CDR3 spells CASSQGSGGEQFF.

The chain uses TRBV29-1 and TRBJ1-2; TCRdb returns TRBD1, unconfirmable since there is no DNA. Germline CDR1 SQVTM, CDR2 ANQGSEA. The CDR3 loop spans 11 amino acids. The CDR3 sequence is CSAGDLVGYTF.

The chain combines TRBV30 with TRBJ1-1. Germline-derived CDR1 and CDR2 are GTSNPN and SVGIG (reference sequence). The CDR3 is made up of 13 amino acids. CDR3 loop: CAWRSGPNTEAFF.

The CDR3 loop is CASSLATGGNYGYTF. The rearrangement uses TRBV12-3 or TRBV12-4 and TRBJ1-2; TCRdb returns TRBD1, unconfirmable since there is no DNA. There are 15 residues in the CDR3.

The chain combines TRBV9 with TRBJ2-7. The CDR3 is 14 residues long. The germline gives CDR1 SGDLS, CDR2 YYNGEE. CDR3 amino acids: CASSVEVSSYEQYF.

The CDR3 loop reads CSAGTEASPLHF. The chain has TRBV20-1 and TRBJ1-6; as DNA is missing, the TRBD1 call by TCRdb cannot be tested. The CDR3 is 12 residues long. The germline V gene has CDR1 DFQATT and CDR2 SNEGSKA (reference sequence).

The chain is built from TRBV19 and TRBJ1-1. The germline CDR1 and CDR2 sequences are LNHDA and SQIVND (reference sequence). The CDR3 consists of 12 residues. CDR3 residues: CASSIGGSEAFF.

This chain links TRBV2 with TRBJ2-2; the D gene TCRdb calls, TRBD2, cannot be checked with no DNA. Germline CDR1 is SNHLY and CDR2 is FYNNEI. This CDR3 has 13 residues. The CDR3 region is CAGGIQRAGELFF. Full variable domain (rest looked up from reference TRBV2 and TRBJ2-2): EPEVTQTPSHQVTQMGQEVILRCVPISNHLYFYWYRQILGQKVEFLVSFYNNEISEKSEIFDDQFSVERPDGSNFTLKIRSTKLEDSAMYFCAGGIQRAGELFFGEGSRLTVL.

The chain joins TRBV20-1 to TRBJ2-3; TCRdb lists TRBD2, though no DNA is available to test this call. This CDR3 is built from 13 residues. Germline CDR1 reads DFQATT; CDR2 reads SNEGSKA (reference sequence). The CDR3 sequence is CSAGGGLVDTQYF.

The chain links TRBV4-2 to TRBJ1-2. The CDR3 runs to 13 residues. Germline lookup yields CDR1 LGHNA and CDR2 YNFKEQ. This CDR3 is CASSPIRDEGYTF.

The chain carries TRBV12-3 or TRBV12-4 and TRBJ1-4; TCRdb outputs TRBD1, but without DNA this stays unchecked. There are 13 residues in the CDR3. The CDR3 sequence: CASSLAPFEKLFF.

The chain links TRBV5-1 to TRBJ2-3. Germline V gene lookup returns CDR1 SGHRS and CDR2 YFSETQ. The CDR3 spans 16 residues. The CDR3 region is CASSLAVGAITDTQYF.

V usage is TRBV6-2 or TRBV6-3 and J usage is TRBJ1-2; TCRdb picks TRBD1, but there is no DNA to check that call. The germline V gene has CDR1 MNHEY and CDR2 SVGEGT. CDR3 size: 16 residues. This CDR3 is CASSYSRDRTDYGYTF.

The gene calls are TRBV5-1 and TRBJ2-5; TCRdb picks TRBD1, but there is no DNA to check that call. From germline, CDR1 is SGHRS and CDR2 YFSETQ. The CDR3 length is 13 residues. CDR3 sequence reads: CASSQDSKETQYF.

J is TRBJ1-1 and V is TRBV5-1; the TCRdb call, TRBD1, lacks DNA for checking. This CDR3 spans 14 amino acids. Germline CDR1 and CDR2: SGHRS and YFSETQ. This CDR3 reads CASSGGQVNTEAFF.

The chain employs TRBV20-1 and TRBJ1-2; checking the TCRdb D call of TRBD1 is not possible without DNA. Germline V gene lookup returns CDR1 DFQATT and CDR2 SNEGSKA (reference sequence). CDR3 length: 13 residues. The chain's CDR3 is CSARVGENYGYTF.

The chain recombines TRBV5-1 with TRBJ1-5. The CDR3 length is 14 residues. Germline V gene lookup returns CDR1 SGHRS and CDR2 YFSETQ. CDR3 region: CASSLGHSGQPQHF.

This chain connects TRBV7-2 to TRBJ2-7; TCRdb's D call, TRBD1, is unchecked because there is no DNA. Germline CDR1 SGHTA, CDR2 FQGNSA. The CDR3 is 15 amino acids. The CDR3 loop is CASSLDPGQYYEQYF.

The J gene is TRBJ2-1, the V gene TRBV5-1; without DNA, the TCRdb call of TRBD2 cannot be checked. Looked up from germline, CDR1 is SGHRS and CDR2 is YFSETQ. The CDR3 extends over 15 amino acids. CDR3 region: CDSSSTGTSYNEQFF.

J is TRBJ2-5 and V is TRBV29-1; no DNA is available, so the TRBD1 call from TCRdb remains unchecked. The CDR3 runs 14 residues. Germline lookup yields CDR1 SQVTM and CDR2 ANQGSEA. CDR3 in amino acids: CSVERSGQGVSQYF.

The V call is TRBV20-1, the J call TRBJ1-3; TCRdb names TRBD1, which stays unverified in the absence of DNA. Germline V gene sequence: CDR1 DFQATT, CDR2 SNEGSKA (reference sequence). The CDR3 contains 15 residues. CDR3 loop: CSAARDSRSGNTIYF.

The rearrangement joins TRBV7-6 to TRBJ2-1; TCRdb returns TRBD1, unconfirmable since there is no DNA. CDR3 size: 17 residues. The germline V gene encodes CDR1 SGHVS and CDR2 FNYEAQ. CDR3: CASSLGGRRSSYNEQFF.

The chain is built from TRBV30 and TRBJ1-4; TCRdb indicates TRBD1, and absent DNA this call remains unverified. In germline, CDR1 is GTSNPN, CDR2 SVGIG (reference sequence). The CDR3 contains 14 residues. CDR3 in amino acids: CAWSRAGYREKLFF. Looking up the rest from reference TRBV30 and TRBJ1-4 gives the full variable domain: SQTIHQWPATLVQPVGSPLSLECTVEGTSNPNLYWYRQAAGRGLQLLFYSVGIGQISSEVPQNLSASRPQDRQFILSSKKLLLSDSGFYLCAWSRAGYREKLFFGSGTQLSVL.

The chain combines TRBV20-1 with TRBJ1-4. The germline CDR1 and CDR2 sequences are DFQATT and SNEGSKA (reference sequence). The CDR3 extends over 17 amino acids. This CDR3 is CSARGVSADPTNEKLFF.